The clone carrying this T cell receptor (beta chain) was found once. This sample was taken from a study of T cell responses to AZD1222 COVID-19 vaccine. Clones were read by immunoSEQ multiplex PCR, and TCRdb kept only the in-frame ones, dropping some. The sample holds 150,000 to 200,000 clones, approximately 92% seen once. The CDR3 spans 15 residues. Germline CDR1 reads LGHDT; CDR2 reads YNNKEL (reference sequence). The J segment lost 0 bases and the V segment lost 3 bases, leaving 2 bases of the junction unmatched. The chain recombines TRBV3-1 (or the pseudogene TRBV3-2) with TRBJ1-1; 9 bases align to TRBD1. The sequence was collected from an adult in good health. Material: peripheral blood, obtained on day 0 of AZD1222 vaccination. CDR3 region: CASSQGTGMNTEAFF. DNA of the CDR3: TGTGCCAGCAGCCAGGGGACAGGGATGAACACTGAAGCTTTCTTT.